A selection of T cell receptor beta chains follows, all from one sample in a study of shared clonotypes between healthy human individuals. The assay was immunoSEQ multiplex PCR, and TCRdb's table has in-frame clones only and misses some. The sample carries about 2 million clones, just under 95% recorded once. The sequenced sample consisted of naive CD8+ T cells sorted from blood. The receptors stem from a young man in good health. CDR3s include the opening cysteine and the closing phenylalanine or tryptophan. The order of the fields is CDR3 protein, CDR3 DNA, D gene, V gene, J gene. D genes are given only for firm matches.

CASSQDLWREDTGELFF	TGCGCCAGCAGCCAAGATCTATGGCGGGAGGACACCGGGGAGCTGTTTTTT	TRBD2	TRBV4-3	TRBJ2-2
CASSVGGGSMNTEAFF	TGTGCCAGCAGCGTAGGAGGGGGCTCCATGAACACTGAAGCTTTCTTT	TRBD1	TRBV9	TRBJ1-1
CASRYRGQETQYF	TGTGCCAGCAGATACAGGGGGCAAGAGACCCAGTACTTC	TRBD1	TRBV2	TRBJ2-5
CASSSGQGAYEQYF	TGTGCCAGCAGTTCGGGACAGGGTGCCTACGAGCAGTACTTC	TRBD1	TRBV27	TRBJ2-7
CASSTTLPFSRSNQPQHF	TGTGCCAGTAGTACAACCTTACCGTTCTCGAGGAGCAATCAGCCCCAGCATTTT	NA	TRBV19	TRBJ1-5
CASSDLDSSYGYTF	TGTGCCAGTAGTGACCTGGACAGCTCATATGGCTACACCTTC	NA	TRBV19	TRBJ1-2
CASSILAGASYEQYF	TGTGCCAGCAGCATTCTAGCGGGAGCCTCCTACGAGCAGTACTTC	TRBD2	TRBV13	TRBJ2-7
CASSLVTAGGEAFF	TGTGCCAGCAGCTTAGTGACCGCAGGGGGTGAAGCTTTCTTT	TRBD1	TRBV11-2	TRBJ1-1
CASSLDSGYEQYF	TGTGCCAGCAGTTTAGACTCGGGGTACGAGCAGTACTTC	NA	TRBV27	TRBJ2-7
CATQLGTLMYNEQFF	TGTGCCACCCAATTAGGGACTCTCATGTACAATGAGCAGTTCTTC	NA	TRBV6-4	TRBJ2-1
CAWSVGSSSGEQYF	TGTGCCTGGAGTGTAGGTAGCTCCTCTGGGGAGCAGTACTTC	NA	TRBV30	TRBJ2-7
CASSFAGGNEQFF	TGTGCCAGCAGCTTCGCGGGGGGGAATGAGCAGTTCTTC	TRBD2	TRBV5-6	TRBJ2-1
CASSLDPTGTQNNEQFF	TGTGCCAGCAGCTTAGACCCAACCGGGACTCAGAACAATGAGCAGTTCTTC	NA	TRBV11-3	TRBJ2-1
CASIEGGGLNTEAFF	TGTGCCAGCATCGAGGGGGGAGGTCTGAACACTGAAGCTTTCTTT	NA	TRBV13	TRBJ1-1
CASSQGRRRDEQYF	TGTGCCAGCAGCCAAGGAAGACGTAGGGACGAGCAGTACTTC	NA	TRBV14	TRBJ2-7
CASSLTGGNIQYF	TGTGCCAGCAGCCTTACAGGGGGCAACATTCAGTACTTC	TRBD1	TRBV14	TRBJ2-4
CASCPSSSSDTQYF	TGTGCCAGCTGCCCCAGTAGCAGCTCTGATACGCAGTATTTT	NA	TRBV27	TRBJ2-3
CASSSGQGLNTEAFF	TGTGCCAGCAGTTCCGGACAGGGGTTGAACACTGAAGCTTTCTTT	TRBD1	TRBV6-5	TRBJ1-1
CASSLRPTEKLFF	TGTGCCAGCAGCTTAAGGCCCACCGAAAAACTGTTTTTT	NA	TRBV7-9	TRBJ1-4
CASSFNLQETQYF	TGTGCCAGCAGTTTTAACTTACAAGAGACCCAGTACTTC	NA	TRBV28	TRBJ2-5
CASSEGTWGNYGYTF	TGTGCCAGCAGCGAAGGGACTTGGGGTAACTATGGCTACACCTTC	NA	TRBV2	TRBJ1-2